These 23 T cell receptor beta chains were all obtained from the same sample, sequenced in a study of T cells in Graves' hyperthyroidism and ophthalmopathy. It was RNA transcripts that yielded the amplified TCR beta CDR3 regions. The HTBI primer set served for first-round RT-PCR of the TCR CDR3. TCRdb re-called the multiplex PCR reads through MiXCR, storing one row per CDR3 protein. The table lists approximately 530,000 distinct CDR3 sequences, over 15% of them singletons. Specimen: blood. These receptors all come from a woman between 18 and 29 years old with Graves' hyperthyroidism.

This clonotype was seen repeatedly, ten times or more. The chain combines TRBV7-8 with TRBJ2-3; 13 nucleotides align to TRBD2. Per germline, CDR1 SGHVS and CDR2 FQNEAQ. The ends lost 1 base at V and 3 bases at J; junction bases unmatched: 7. This CDR3 is 18 amino acids long. The CDR3 region is CASSLVPWTSGGTDTQYF. In DNA form, the CDR3 reads TGTGCCAGCAGCTTAGTACCCTGGACTAGCGGGGGAACAGATACGCAGTATTTT. The entire variable domain, with the rest obtained from reference TRBV7-8 and TRBJ2-3, is as follows: GAGVSQSPRYKVAKRGQDVALRCDPISGHVSLFWYQQALGQGPEFLTYFQNEAQLDKSGLPSDRFFAERPEGSVSTLKIQRTQQEDSAVYLCASSLVPWTSGGTDTQYFGPGTRLTVL.

As to this clonotype: One base away lies a much larger clone, so this may be a sequencing read error. The chain employs TRBV5-1 and TRBJ2-1, with no clear D. The CDR3 runs to 16 residues. The germline V gene encodes CDR1 SGHRS and CDR2 YFSETQ. Trimming took 0 bases from V and 2 from J, leaving 12 bases between them. The CDR3 DNA reads TGCGCCAGCAGCTTGGATCGCAGGAGCGCCTACAATGAGCAGTTCTTC. Residues: CASSLDRRSAYNEQFF. Full variable domain (missing parts from reference TRBV5-1 and TRBJ2-1): KAGVTQTPRYLIKTRGQQVTLSCSPISGHRSVSWYQQTPGQGLQFLFEYFSETQRNKGNFPGRFSGRQFSNSRSEMNVSTLELGDSALYLCASSLDRRSAYNEQFFGPGTRLTVL.

The table lists this clonotype with many counts. The genes are TRBV20-1 and TRBJ1-6, with D unclear. The germline V gene encodes CDR1 DFQATT and CDR2 SNEGSKA (reference sequence). Between the trimmed V and J ends, which lost 3 bases and 7 bases, there was a span of 7 bases. The CDR3 runs 12 residues. The CDR3 nucleotides read TGCAGTGCTAGCATGAGAAATTCACCCCTCCACTTT. It is translated as CSASMRNSPLHF.

V gene TRBV7-2 combines with J gene TRBJ2-7; D not resolved. Deletions cut 2 bases from V and 0 bases from J, with 11 bases between. The length of the CDR3 is 15 residues. Germline V gene lookup returns CDR1 SGHTA and CDR2 FQGNSA. This CDR3 reads CASSLIVSGSYEQYF. The CDR3 DNA is TGTGCCAGCAGCTTAATAGTTTCCGGCTCCTACGAGCAGTACTTC.

This clonotype was seen repeatedly, ten times or more. The CDR3 region has the DNA TGTGCCAGCAGCCAACCTACCCTCGACAGAACTATGTATGGCTACACCTTC. This codes for CASSQPTLDRTMYGYTF. The chain is built from TRBV11-2 and TRBJ1-2, with D possibly TRBD1 on 5 matching bases. The length of the CDR3 is 17 residues. Germline assignment: CDR1 SGHAT and CDR2 FQNNGV. V was cut by 5 bases and J by 5 bases, with 24 bases left in between.

The chain couples TRBV5-4 to TRBJ2-7, with 8 bases matching TRBD1. The CDR3 runs 17 residues. Germline trimming cut 4 bases from V and 2 bases from J; bases unmatched to any gene: 14. The germline gives CDR1 SGHNT, CDR2 YYREEE (reference sequence). CDR3 sequence (DNA): TGTGCCAGCAGCCAGACAGGGGAAGGTTTCTCAGCCTACGAGCAGTACTTC. Encoded protein: CASSQTGEGFSAYEQYF.

Many counts were recorded for this clonotype. This rearrangement joins TRBV6-6 to TRBJ1-1; D is unresolved. V lost 0 bases, J lost 0 bases, and 8 bases lay in between. The germline CDR1 and CDR2 sequences are MNHNY and SVGAGI (reference sequence). This CDR3 comprises 15 residues. CDR3 in DNA: TGTGCCAGCAGTTACTCAAAGATCATGAACACTGAAGCTTTCTTT. Its translation is CASSYSKIMNTEAFF.

This clonotype was recorded a few times. This chain connects TRBV6-2 or TRBV6-3 to TRBJ2-1; 7 nucleotides agree with TRBD2. Germline CDR1 and CDR2: MNHEY and SVGEGT. V dropped 3 bases and J dropped 2; count of bases not matched to a gene: 1. This CDR3 has 14 residues. Here the CDR3 DNA reads TGTGCCAGCAGTTATCGGGGGGCCTACAATGAGCAGTTCTTC. Its translation: CASSYRGAYNEQFF.

This clonotype has a handful of counts. The chain carries TRBV7-9 and TRBJ1-1; 7 positions agree with TRBD1. CDR1 is SEHNR, CDR2 FQNEAQ, per germline (reference sequence). V shed 4 bases, J shed 11 bases, and the junction held 4 bases outside the gene matches. CDR3 size: 11 residues. The CDR3 DNA reads TGTGCCAGCAGCTCCACAGGGGTGGCTTTCTTT. Translation gives CASSSTGVAFF.

To note about this clonotype: Compared with germline, one end of the junction differs, possibly owing to a read error. The V gene is TRBV11-2, the J gene TRBJ1-3; D is uncertain. The CDR3 sequence is 16 residues long. Looked up from germline, CDR1 is SGHAT and CDR2 is FQNNGV. Written as DNA, the CDR3 is TGTGCCGGCAGCGCGACACCATCTACAGCTGGAAACACCATATATTTT. Translation gives CAGSATPSTAGNTIYF. Full variable domain (remainder filled in from reference TRBV11-2 and TRBJ1-3): EAGVAQSPRYKIIEKRQSVAFWCNPISGHATLYWYQQILGQGPKLLIQFQNNGVVDDSQLPKDRFSAERLKGVDSTLKIQPAKLEDSAVYLCAGSATPSTAGNTIYFGEGSWLTVV.

This clonotype was detected many times. V is TRBV20-1 and J is TRBJ1-5; D may be TRBD1 (5 bases). Trimming shortened V by 7 bases and J by 9 bases, and 19 bases separated the two germline ends. CDR1 and CDR2 from the germline V gene are DFQATT and SNEGSKA (reference sequence). There are 13 residues in the CDR3. The CDR3 region is CSVKEGTEWPQHF. The CDR3 nucleotides read TGCAGTGTTAAGGAAGGGACCGAATGGCCCCAGCATTTT.

The rearrangement links TRBV29-1 to TRBJ1-4; D remains ambiguous. V lost 3 bases, J lost 0 bases, and 8 bases lay in between. Per germline, CDR1 SQVTM and CDR2 ANQGSEA. The CDR3 runs to 14 residues. The CDR3 sequence: CSVDRTTTNEKLFF. As DNA, the CDR3 is TGCAGCGTTGATCGTACAACAACTAATGAAAAACTGTTTTTT.

This clonotype has ten or more counts. The chain couples TRBV18 to TRBJ2-1; 7 positions agree with TRBD2. Trimming removed 1 base from V and 8 bases from J; junction bases left unmatched: 8. Germline-derived CDR1 and CDR2 are KGHSH and LQKENI. CDR3 length: 15 amino acids. CDR3 DNA: TGTGCCAGCTCACCACGAGCGGGGACGGGCGATGAGCAGTTCTTC. As protein: CASSPRAGTGDEQFF.

This sequence joins TRBV6-1 and TRBJ1-6; D not resolved. Germline V gene data show CDR1 as MNHNS and CDR2 as SASEGT. Trimming took off 8 bases at V and 5 bases at J, with 10 bases between the two ends. This CDR3 contains 13 residues. CDR3 residues: CASRGLNNSPLHF. CDR3 DNA: TGTGCCAGCCGGGGTCTGAATAATTCACCCCTCCACTTT.

This clonotype has at least ten counts. This chain uses TRBV28 with TRBJ2-5; perhaps TRBD2 as D (5 bases). Between the trimmed V and J ends, which lost 4 bases and 5 bases, there was a span of 11 bases. In germline, CDR1 is MDHEN, CDR2 SYDVKM. This CDR3 region has 13 residues. This chain's CDR3 is CASSWMEEETQYF. The DNA for the CDR3 is TGTGCCAGCAGTTGGATGGAGGAGGAGACCCAGTACTTC.

The V call is TRBV15, the J call TRBJ2-2; possible D gene TRBD1, 5 bases. V was shortened by 3 bases and J by 6 bases, with 8 bases between the two germline ends. The length of the CDR3 is 13 residues. Germline assignment: CDR1 LNHNV and CDR2 YYDKDF (reference sequence). In DNA form, the CDR3 reads TGTGCCACCAGCAGTGTAGGGGCCGGGGAGCTGTTTTTT. Its translation is CATSSVGAGELFF. Looking up the rest from reference TRBV15 and TRBJ2-2 gives the full variable domain: DAMVIQNPRYQVTQFGKPVTLSCSQTLNHNVMYWYQQKSSQAPKLLFHYYDKDFNNEADTPDNFQSRRPNTSFCFLDIRSPGLGDTAMYLCATSSVGAGELFFGEGSRLTVL.

This clonotype was counted many times. In DNA, the CDR3 is TGTGCCAGCTCACCATCGACAGTCTACAATGAGCAGTTCTTC. Translated: CASSPSTVYNEQFF. The gene calls are TRBV18 and TRBJ2-1, with D possibly TRBD1 on 5 matching bases. The length of the CDR3 is 14 residues. The germline V and J ends were trimmed by 2 bases and 3 bases, with 8 bases remaining between them. CDR1 is KGHSH, CDR2 LQKENI, per germline.

V usage is TRBV6-2 or TRBV6-3 and J usage is TRBJ1-2, with 7 bases identical to TRBD1. The ends lost 0 bases at V and 4 bases at J; junction bases unmatched: 5. CDR1 MNHEY and CDR2 SVGEGT come from the germline V gene. The CDR3 spans 15 residues. The CDR3 DNA sequence: TGTGCCAGCAGTTACTCGAGGGGGCTAGGCTATGGCTACACCTTC. This encodes CASSYSRGLGYGYTF.

The rearrangement links TRBV24-1 to TRBJ2-1, with TRBD2 identical over 7 bases. CDR3 length: 18 residues. Germline V gene lookup returns CDR1 KGHDR and CDR2 SFDVKD. V shed 3 bases and J 3 bases; nucleotides not matched to a gene: 13. The CDR3 protein is CATSDTAGRELIYNEQFF. CDR3 DNA: TGTGCCACCAGTGATACTGCTGGGAGGGAGCTTATCTACAATGAGCAGTTCTTC.

This clonotype was counted a few times. The chain combines TRBV20-1 with TRBJ1-5; D might be TRBD1 (5 bases). Germline V gene lookup returns CDR1 DFQATT and CDR2 SNEGSKA (reference sequence). V shed 1 base and J shed 2 bases, with 12 bases lying between them. This CDR3 has 15 amino acids. The CDR3 DNA sequence: TGCAGTGCTAGAGTAGGGGCTCGGGGCAATCAGCCCCAGCATTTT. Protein product: CSARVGARGNQPQHF.

The V call is TRBV7-9, the J call TRBJ2-7; 10 bases fit TRBD2. This CDR3 has 17 amino acids. Trimming removed 5 bases from V and 0 bases from J; junction bases left unmatched: 10. Germline V lookup: CDR1 SEHNR, CDR2 FQNEAQ (reference sequence). This chain's CDR3 is CASSPYLAGDNSYEQYF. CDR3 sequence (DNA): TGTGCCAGCAGCCCTTACCTAGCGGGAGATAACTCCTACGAGCAGTACTTC.

The rearrangement uses TRBV24-1 and TRBJ2-2; no clear D gene. In germline, CDR1 is KGHDR, CDR2 SFDVKD. The V gene lost 6 bases and the J gene lost 2 bases, with 6 bases spanning the gap. CDR3 length equals 13 residues. CDR3 loop: CATSWENTGELFF. Written as DNA, the CDR3 is TGTGCCACCAGTTGGGAAAACACCGGGGAGCTGTTTTTT.

This clonotype has a handful of counts. The chain employs TRBV6-2 or TRBV6-3 and TRBJ1-2, with 7 bases that match TRBD1. Germline CDR1 reads MNHEY; CDR2 reads SVGEGT. This CDR3 spans 16 amino acids. V lost 0 bases and J lost 7; bases outside the gene matches: 11. CDR3 amino acids: CASSYSPRGLSLGYTF. As DNA, the CDR3 is TGTGCCAGCAGTTACTCGCCGAGGGGGCTTTCCCTTGGCTACACCTTC.